Here is one T cell receptor (beta chain) with its context. Its antigen specificity is not known. No clone much larger than this one lies a single base away; base qualities are absent. These data come from a study of blood T cell repertoires in COVID-19 (dated by TCRdb to 2019 to 2021). Context from the whole study: Collaborator samples came from the United States, Italy and Spain and covered acute and convalescent phases of COVID-19. The material from the prospective study consisted of cDNA or gDNA derived from T cells, B-cell-depleted T cells, or PBMCs. The dataset comprised deeply sampled blood TCRbeta repertoires from subjects exposed to, actively infected with, or recovered from COVID-19. The repertoires were made available in a free public database intended to serve as a resource for research on the immune response to SARS-CoV-2. The samples were drawn from two sources: the first 160 participants of the ongoing ImmuneRACE study, and 1,000 to 1,500 subjects contributed by 6 global collaborators. Nearly every sample came with metadata listing a de-identified subject ID, COVID-19 status, age in years and sex. Where available, HLA class I and class II types were obtained from metadata supplied by the sample provider rather than from assay-based typing. The investigation overall reported the following: The amount of clinical and demographic metadata varied by source and participant and was provided uncurated.

TCRbeta CDR3 regions were amplified from genomic DNA using the immunoSEQ Assay, a bias-controlled multiplex PCR. In the authors' own workflow: The number of nucleated cells in each sample was estimated from the amplification of reference gene primers within the assay. Sequence reads were collapsed and filtered to measure the absolute abundance of every unique TCRbeta CDR3 rearrangement. For each sample, productive Simpson clonality was calculated by taking the square root of Simpson's diversity index across productive rearrangements. As stored in TCRdb, this immuneACCESS dataset retains in-frame rearrangements with V and J assigned. A fraction of the clones does not appear; measured against another copy, unresolved V genes explain less than half of the discrepancy, and the remainder lacks a known reason. Clone size and V and J calls were adopted from that table, with D and trimming inferred from the DNA. The sample table shows roughly 200,000 clones, and roughly 84% are seen once. The ten biggest clones cover 3% to 3.5% of the sample.

In the prospective study, participants were about 18 to 90 years old, resided in 20 to 30 geographic areas of the United States, and were enrolled through a virtual design. In the prospective study, cohorts were assigned on the basis of participant-reported clinical history obtained from a screening survey and a study questionnaire. Exposed participants were defined as having been in contact with someone with a PCR-confirmed or clinician-diagnosed COVID-19 case within 2 weeks of study entry. In the prospective study, mobile phlebotomists collected whole blood, serum and a nasopharyngeal or oropharyngeal swab from each participant. Participants in the prospective study had the option to provide additional blood draws and questionnaires over an approximately two-month period. Prospective study blood samples were shipped either frozen or at room temperature before DNA extraction. Relative to germline, V is missing 4 bases and J is missing 6 bases, with 11 bases of the junction outside any gene match. CDR3 length: 15 amino acids, cysteine to phenylalanine. Only CDR3 DNA is held: 45 bases, read in frame from base 1. The germline V gene yields SGHRS for CDR1 and YFSETQ for CDR2.

Sequenced material: PBMCs or T cells enriched from blood (not recorded which). This chain joins TRBV5-1 to TRBJ1-2, and 8 junctional nucleotides match TRBD1. This clonotype was sampled from a woman in her twenties or thirties who had been exposed to COVID-19. This receptor carries the CDR3 CASSLVPDRADGYTF. The DNA reads as follows: TGCGCCAGCAGCCTGGTCCCGGACAGGGCGGATGGCTACACCTTC.